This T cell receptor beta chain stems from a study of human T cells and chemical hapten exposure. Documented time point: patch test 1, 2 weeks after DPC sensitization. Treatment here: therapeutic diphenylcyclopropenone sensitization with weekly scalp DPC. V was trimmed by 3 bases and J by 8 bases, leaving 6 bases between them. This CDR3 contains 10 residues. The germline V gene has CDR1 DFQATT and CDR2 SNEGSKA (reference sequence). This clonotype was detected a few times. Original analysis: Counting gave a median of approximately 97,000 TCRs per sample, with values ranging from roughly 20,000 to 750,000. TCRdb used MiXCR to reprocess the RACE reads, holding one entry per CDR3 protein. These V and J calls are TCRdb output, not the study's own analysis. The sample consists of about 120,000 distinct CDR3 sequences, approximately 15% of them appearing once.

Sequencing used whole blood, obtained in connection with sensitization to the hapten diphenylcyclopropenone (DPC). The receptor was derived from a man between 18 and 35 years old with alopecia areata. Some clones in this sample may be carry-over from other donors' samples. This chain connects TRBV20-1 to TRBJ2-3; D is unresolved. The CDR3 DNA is TGCAGTGCTAGCCTTGGTACGCAGTATTTT. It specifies CSASLGTQYF.